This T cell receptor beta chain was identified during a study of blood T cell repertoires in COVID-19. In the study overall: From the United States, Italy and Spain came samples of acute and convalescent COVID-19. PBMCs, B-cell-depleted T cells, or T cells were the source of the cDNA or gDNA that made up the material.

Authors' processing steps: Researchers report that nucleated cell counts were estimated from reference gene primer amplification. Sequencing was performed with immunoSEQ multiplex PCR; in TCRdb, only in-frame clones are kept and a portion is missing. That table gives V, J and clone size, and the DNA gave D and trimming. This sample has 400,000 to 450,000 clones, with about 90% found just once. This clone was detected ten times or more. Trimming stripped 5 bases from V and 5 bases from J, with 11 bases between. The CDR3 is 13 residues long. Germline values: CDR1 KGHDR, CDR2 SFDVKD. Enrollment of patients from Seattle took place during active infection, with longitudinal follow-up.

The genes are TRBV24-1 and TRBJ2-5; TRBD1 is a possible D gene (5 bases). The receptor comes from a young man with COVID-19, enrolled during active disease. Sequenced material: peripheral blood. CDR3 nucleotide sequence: TGTGCCACCAGTGTCTCAGGGTACGAGACCCAGTACTTC. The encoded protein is CATSVSGYETQYF.